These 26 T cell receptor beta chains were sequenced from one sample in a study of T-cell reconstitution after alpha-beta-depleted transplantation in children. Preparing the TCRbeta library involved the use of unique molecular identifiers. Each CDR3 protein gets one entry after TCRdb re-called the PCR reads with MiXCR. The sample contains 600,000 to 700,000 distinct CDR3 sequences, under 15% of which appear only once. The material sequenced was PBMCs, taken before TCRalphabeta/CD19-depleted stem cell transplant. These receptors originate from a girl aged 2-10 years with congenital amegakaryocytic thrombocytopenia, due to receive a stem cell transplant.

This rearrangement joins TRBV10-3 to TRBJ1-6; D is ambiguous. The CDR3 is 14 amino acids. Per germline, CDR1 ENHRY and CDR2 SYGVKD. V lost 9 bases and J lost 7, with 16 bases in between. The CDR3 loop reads CAISPGNTNSPLHF. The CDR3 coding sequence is TGTGCCATTAGCCCCGGGAACACGAATTCACCCCTCCACTTT.

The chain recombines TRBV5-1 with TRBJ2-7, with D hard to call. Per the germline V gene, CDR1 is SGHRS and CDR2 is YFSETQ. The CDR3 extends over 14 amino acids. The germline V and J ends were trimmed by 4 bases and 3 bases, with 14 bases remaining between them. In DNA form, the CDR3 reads TGCGCCAGCAGCCCGGAGTCCAGCATCTACGAGCAGTACTTC. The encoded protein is CASSPESSIYEQYF.

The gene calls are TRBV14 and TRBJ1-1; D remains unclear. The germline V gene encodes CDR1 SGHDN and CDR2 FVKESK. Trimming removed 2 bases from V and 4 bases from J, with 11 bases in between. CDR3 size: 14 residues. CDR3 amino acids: CASSQYSESTEAFF. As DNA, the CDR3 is TGTGCCAGCAGCCAATACTCCGAGAGCACTGAAGCTTTCTTT. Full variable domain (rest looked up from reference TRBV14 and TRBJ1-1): EAGVTQFPSHSVIEKGQTVTLRCDPISGHDNLYWYRRVMGKEIKFLLHFVKESKQDESGMPNNRFLAERTGGTYSTLKVQPAELEDSGVYFCASSQYSESTEAFFGQGTRLTVV.

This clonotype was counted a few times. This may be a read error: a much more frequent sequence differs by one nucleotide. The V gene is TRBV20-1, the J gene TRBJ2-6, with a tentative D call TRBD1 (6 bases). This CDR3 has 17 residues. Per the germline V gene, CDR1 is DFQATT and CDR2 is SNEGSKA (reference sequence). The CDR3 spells CCARVGRGGSGANVLTF. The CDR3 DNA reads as TGCTGTGCTAGAGTTGGCAGGGGTGGATCTGGGGCCAACGTCCTGACTTTC.

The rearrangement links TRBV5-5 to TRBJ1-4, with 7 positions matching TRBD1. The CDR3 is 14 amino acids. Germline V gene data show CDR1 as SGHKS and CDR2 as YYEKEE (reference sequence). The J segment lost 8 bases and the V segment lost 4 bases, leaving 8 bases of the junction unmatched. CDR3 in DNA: TGTGCCAGCAGCCCCAGGGGGGGTAGAGAAAAACTGTTTTTT. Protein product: CASSPRGGREKLFF.

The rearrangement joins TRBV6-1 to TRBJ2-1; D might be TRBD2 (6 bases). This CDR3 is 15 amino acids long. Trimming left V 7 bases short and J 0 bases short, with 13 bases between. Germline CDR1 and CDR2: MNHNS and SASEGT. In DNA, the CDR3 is TGTGCCAGCAACCTGGACGGGGGCTCCTACAATGAGCAGTTCTTC. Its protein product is CASNLDGGSYNEQFF.

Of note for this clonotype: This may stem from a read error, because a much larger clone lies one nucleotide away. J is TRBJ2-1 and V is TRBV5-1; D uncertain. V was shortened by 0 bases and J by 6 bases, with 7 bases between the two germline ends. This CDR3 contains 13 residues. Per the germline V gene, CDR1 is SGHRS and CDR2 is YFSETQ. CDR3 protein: CASSLDIANEQFF. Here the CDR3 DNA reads TGCGCCAGCAGCTTGGACATAGCCAATGAGCAGTTCTTC. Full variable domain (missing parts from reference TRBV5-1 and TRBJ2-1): KAGVTQTPRYLIKTRGQQVTLSCSPISGHRSVSWYQQTPGQGLQFLFEYFSETQRNKGNFPGRFSGRQFSNSRSEMNVSTLELGDSALYLCASSLDIANEQFFGPGTRLTVL.

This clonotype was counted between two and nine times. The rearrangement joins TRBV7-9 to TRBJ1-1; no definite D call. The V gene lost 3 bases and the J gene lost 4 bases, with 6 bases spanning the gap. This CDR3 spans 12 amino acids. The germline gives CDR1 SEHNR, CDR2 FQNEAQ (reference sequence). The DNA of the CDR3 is TGTGCCAGCAGCTTGAAGAGCACTGAAGCTTTCTTT. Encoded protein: CASSLKSTEAFF.

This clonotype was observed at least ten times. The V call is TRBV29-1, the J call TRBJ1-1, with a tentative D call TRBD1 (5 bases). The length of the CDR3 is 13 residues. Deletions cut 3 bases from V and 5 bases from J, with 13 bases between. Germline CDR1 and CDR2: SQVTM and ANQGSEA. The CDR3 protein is CSVEYRQGTEAFF. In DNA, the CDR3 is TGCAGCGTTGAGTATAGGCAGGGTACTGAAGCTTTCTTT.

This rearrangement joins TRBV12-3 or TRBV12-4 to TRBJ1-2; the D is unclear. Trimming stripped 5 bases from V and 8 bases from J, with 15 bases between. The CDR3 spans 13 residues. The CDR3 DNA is TGTGCCAGCAGTAAAACTTCTAACGGGGGCTACACCTTC. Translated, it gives CASSKTSNGGYTF.

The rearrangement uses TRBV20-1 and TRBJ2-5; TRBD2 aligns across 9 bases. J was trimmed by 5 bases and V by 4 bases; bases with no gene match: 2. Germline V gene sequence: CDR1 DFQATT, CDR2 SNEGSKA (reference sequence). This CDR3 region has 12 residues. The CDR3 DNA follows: TGCAGTGCTACTAGCGGGATTGAGACCCAGTACTTC. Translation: CSATSGIETQYF.

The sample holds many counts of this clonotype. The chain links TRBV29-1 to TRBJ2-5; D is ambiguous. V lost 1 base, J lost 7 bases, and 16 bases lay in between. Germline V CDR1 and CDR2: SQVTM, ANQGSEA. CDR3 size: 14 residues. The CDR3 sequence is CSVEVIGPVGTQYF. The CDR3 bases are TGCAGCGTTGAAGTGATAGGTCCCGTTGGGACCCAGTACTTC. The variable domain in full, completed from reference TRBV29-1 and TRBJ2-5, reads SAVISQKPSRDICQRGTSLTIQCQVDSQVTMMFWYRQQPGQSLTLIATANQGSEATYESGFVIDKFPISRPNLTFSTLTVSNMSPEDSSIYLCSVEVIGPVGTQYFGPGTRLLVL.

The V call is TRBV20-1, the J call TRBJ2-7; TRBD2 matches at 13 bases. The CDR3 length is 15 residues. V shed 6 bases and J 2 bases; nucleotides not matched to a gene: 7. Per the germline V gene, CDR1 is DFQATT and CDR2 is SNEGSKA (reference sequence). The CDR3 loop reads CSARTSGRAPYEQYF. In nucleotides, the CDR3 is TGCAGTGCCCGAACTAGCGGGAGGGCCCCCTACGAGCAGTACTTC.

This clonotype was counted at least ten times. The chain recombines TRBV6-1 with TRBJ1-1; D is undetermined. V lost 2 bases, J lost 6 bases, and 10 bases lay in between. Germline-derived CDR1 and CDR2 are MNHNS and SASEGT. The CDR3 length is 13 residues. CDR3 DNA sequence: TGTGCCAGCAGTGAAACTGGACGGGCTGAAGCTTTCTTT. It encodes CASSETGRAEAFF.

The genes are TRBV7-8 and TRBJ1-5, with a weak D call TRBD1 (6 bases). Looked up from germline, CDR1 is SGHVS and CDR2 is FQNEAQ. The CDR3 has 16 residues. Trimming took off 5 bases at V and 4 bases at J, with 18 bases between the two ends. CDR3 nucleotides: TGTGCCAGCAGCCCGAACAGGGCTCCTGTAAATCAGCCCCAGCATTTT. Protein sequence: CASSPNRAPVNQPQHF. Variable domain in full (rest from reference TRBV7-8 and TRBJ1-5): GAGVSQSPRYKVAKRGQDVALRCDPISGHVSLFWYQQALGQGPEFLTYFQNEAQLDKSGLPSDRFFAERPEGSVSTLKIQRTQQEDSAVYLCASSPNRAPVNQPQHFGDGTRLSIL.

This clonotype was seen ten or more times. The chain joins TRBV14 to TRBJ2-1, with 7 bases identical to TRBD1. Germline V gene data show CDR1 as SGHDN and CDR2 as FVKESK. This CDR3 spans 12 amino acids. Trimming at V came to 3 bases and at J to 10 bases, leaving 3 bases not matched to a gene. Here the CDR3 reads CASSQRGHEQFF. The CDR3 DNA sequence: TGTGCCAGCAGCCAGAGGGGGCACGAGCAGTTCTTC.

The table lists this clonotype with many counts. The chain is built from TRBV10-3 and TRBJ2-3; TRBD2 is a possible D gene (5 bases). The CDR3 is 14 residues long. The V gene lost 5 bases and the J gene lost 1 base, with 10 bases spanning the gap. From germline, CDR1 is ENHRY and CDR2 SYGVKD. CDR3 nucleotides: TGTGCCATCAGTACCAAGGAGGGCACAGATACGCAGTATTTT. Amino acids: CAISTKEGTDTQYF.

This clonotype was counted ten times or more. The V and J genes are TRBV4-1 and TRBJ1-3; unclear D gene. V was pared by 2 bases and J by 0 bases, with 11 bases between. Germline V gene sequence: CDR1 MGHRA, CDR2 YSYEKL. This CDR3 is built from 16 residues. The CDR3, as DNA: TGCGCCAGCAGCCAAAGGCAGATAACCTCTGGAAACACCATATATTTT. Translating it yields CASSQRQITSGNTIYF.

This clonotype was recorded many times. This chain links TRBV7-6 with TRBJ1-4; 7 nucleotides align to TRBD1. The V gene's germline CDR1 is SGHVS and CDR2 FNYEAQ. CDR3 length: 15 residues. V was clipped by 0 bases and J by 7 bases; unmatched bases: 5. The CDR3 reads CASSLAQGGGEKLFF. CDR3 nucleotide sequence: TGTGCCAGCAGCTTAGCGCAGGGGGGTGGTGAAAAACTGTTTTTT.

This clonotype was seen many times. The CDR3 coding sequence is TGCAGTGCTAGAGGGAGTCCCGCTAACTATGGCTACACCTTC. The encoded protein is CSARGSPANYGYTF. V and J are TRBV20-1 and TRBJ1-2, with unresolved D. Trimming removed 1 base from V and 0 bases from J, with 9 bases in between. The germline V gene has CDR1 DFQATT and CDR2 SNEGSKA (reference sequence). The CDR3 spans 14 residues.

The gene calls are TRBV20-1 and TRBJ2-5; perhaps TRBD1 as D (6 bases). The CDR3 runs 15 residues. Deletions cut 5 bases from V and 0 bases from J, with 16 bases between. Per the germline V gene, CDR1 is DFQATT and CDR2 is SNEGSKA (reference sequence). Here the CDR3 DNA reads TGCAGTGCTTTCCCGGCCCAGGGGAACCAAGAGACCCAGTACTTC. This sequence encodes CSAFPAQGNQETQYF.

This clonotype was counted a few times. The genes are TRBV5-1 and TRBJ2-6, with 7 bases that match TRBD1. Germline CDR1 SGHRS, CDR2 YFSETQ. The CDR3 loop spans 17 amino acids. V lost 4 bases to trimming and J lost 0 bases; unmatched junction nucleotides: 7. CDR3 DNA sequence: TGCGCCAGCAGCAGCCGGGACAGTGGCTCTGGGGCCAACGTCCTGACTTTC. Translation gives CASSSRDSGSGANVLTF.

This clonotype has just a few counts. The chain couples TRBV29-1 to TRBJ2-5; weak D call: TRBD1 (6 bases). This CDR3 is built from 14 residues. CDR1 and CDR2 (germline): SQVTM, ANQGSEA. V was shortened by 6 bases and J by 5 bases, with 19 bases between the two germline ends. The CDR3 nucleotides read TGCAGCGTGGGCCGGGACACACGACGGGAGACCCAGTACTTC. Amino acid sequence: CSVGRDTRRETQYF.

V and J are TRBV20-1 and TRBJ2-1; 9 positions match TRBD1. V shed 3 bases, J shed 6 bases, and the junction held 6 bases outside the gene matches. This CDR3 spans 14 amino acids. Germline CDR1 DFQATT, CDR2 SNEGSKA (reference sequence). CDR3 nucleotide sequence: TGCAGTGCTAGTATACAGGGGGCCAGCAATGAGCAGTTCTTC. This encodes CSASIQGASNEQFF.

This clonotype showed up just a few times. The CDR3 is CASGVLAGEETQYF. Written as DNA, the CDR3 is TGTGCCTCCGGGGTTCTAGCGGGAGAGGAGACCCAGTACTTC. The chain carries TRBV12-3 or TRBV12-4 and TRBJ2-5; the match to TRBD2 covers 10 bases. CDR3 length equals 14 residues. Unmatched junction bases numbered 11, after V lost 11 bases and J lost 5 bases.

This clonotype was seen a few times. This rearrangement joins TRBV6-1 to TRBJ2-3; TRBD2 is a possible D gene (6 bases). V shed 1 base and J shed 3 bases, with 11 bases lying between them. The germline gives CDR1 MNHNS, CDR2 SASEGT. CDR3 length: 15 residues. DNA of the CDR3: TGTGCCAGCAGTGAAGTACCGGGGGTGACAGATACGCAGTATTTT. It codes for CASSEVPGVTDTQYF.